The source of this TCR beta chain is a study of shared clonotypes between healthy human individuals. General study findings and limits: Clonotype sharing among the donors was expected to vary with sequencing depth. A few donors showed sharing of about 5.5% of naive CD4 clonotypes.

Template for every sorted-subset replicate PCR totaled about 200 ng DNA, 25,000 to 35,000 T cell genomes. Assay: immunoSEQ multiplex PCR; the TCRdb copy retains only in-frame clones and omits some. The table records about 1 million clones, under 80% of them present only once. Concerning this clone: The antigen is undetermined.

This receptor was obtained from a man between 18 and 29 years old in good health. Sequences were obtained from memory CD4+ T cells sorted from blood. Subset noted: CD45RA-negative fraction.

CDR3 residues: CASQALGEETQYF. The DNA of the CDR3 is TGTGCCAGCCAGGCCTTAGGGGAAGAGACCCAGTACTTC. The chain combines TRBV7-9 with TRBJ2-5; a weak D match, TRBD1 (5 bases). The length of the CDR3 is 13 residues. Trimming stripped 8 bases from V and 3 bases from J, with 13 bases between. Germline values: CDR1 SEHNR, CDR2 FQNEAQ (reference sequence).